This T cell receptor (beta chain) was sequenced in a study of OX40 agonist ivuxolimab in advanced cancers. Study information: An agonistic anti-OX40 (CD134) antibody, ivuxolimab, was used to treat the patients. Dose-escalation patients suffered from hepatocellular carcinoma, melanoma, renal cell or head and neck cancer. A partial response was reached by three patients: one with hepatocellular carcinoma and two with cutaneous melanoma. Study outcomes and limitations: In the 0.1 to 3.0 mg/kg range, CD4+ and CD8+ blood T cells had expanded clonally by week 6.

J was trimmed by 4 bases and V by 5 bases; bases with no gene match: 10. The germline gives CDR1 MNHNY, CDR2 SVGAGI (reference sequence). CDR3 size: 15 residues. A word on this clone: Its antigen is unknown.

Generated by immunoSEQ multiplex PCR, the TCRdb table keeps only in-frame clones and is missing some. The profile covers tens of thousands of clones, with around 85% appearing a single time and roughly 22% taken by the ten largest. The sequences come from CD4+ or CD8+ T cells sorted from blood, collected in a trial of the OX40 agonist ivuxolimab. The chain carries TRBV6-6 and TRBJ1-1; 7 bases are a match to TRBD1. This TCR came from an adult with an advanced solid tumor such as melanoma, head and neck, liver or kidney cancer. CDR3 sequence reads: CASSPHDRDITEAFF. The CDR3 region has the DNA TGTGCCAGCAGTCCTCATGACAGGGATATCACTGAAGCTTTCTTT.